This TCR beta chain was sequenced during a study of blood T cell repertoires in COVID-19. Across the study: Acute and convalescent COVID-19 samples came from the United States, Italy and Spain. The cDNA or gDNA used as material had been derived from T cells, B-cell-depleted T cells, or PBMCs.

This clone was observed a single time. Per the original data handling: Estimated nucleated cell counts came from reference gene primer amplification. The protocol was immunoSEQ multiplex PCR, while the TCRdb copy is restricted to in-frame clones and leaves out a portion. Clone size and V and J calls were adopted from that table, with D and trimming inferred from the DNA. Of a few hundred thousand clones listed, roughly nine tenths are singletons. Trimming pared 2 bases from V and 0 bases from J, leaving 10 bases between. This CDR3 spans 15 amino acids. Germline V gene sequence: CDR1 KGHSH, CDR2 LQKENI.

The sequence derives from a woman between 50 and 59 years old with acute or convalescent COVID-19. Source material: peripheral blood. This rearrangement joins TRBV18 to TRBJ1-2; D is uncertain. The CDR3 coding sequence is TGTGCCAGCTCACCAAGAGTCCTAGCTAACTATGGCTACACCTTC. Translating it yields CASSPRVLANYGYTF.